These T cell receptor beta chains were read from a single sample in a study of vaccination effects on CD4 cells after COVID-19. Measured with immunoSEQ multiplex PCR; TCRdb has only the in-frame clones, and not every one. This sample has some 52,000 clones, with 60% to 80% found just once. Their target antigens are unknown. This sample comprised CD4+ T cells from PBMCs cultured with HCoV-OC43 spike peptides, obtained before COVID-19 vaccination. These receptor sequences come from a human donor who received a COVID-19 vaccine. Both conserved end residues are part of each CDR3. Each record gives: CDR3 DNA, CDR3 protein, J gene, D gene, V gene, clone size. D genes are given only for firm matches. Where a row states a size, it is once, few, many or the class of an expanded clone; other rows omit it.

cdr3_nt: TGTGCCAGCACGGGCGCCGCTAACTATGGCTACACCTTC
cdr3_aa: CASTGAANYGYTF
j_call: TRBJ1-2
d_call: -
v_call: TRBV6-5
clone_size: few

cdr3_nt: TGTGCCAGCTCACCAGGGACAGATACGCAGTATTTT
cdr3_aa: CASSPGTDTQYF
j_call: TRBJ2-3
d_call: -
v_call: TRBV18
clone_size: -

cdr3_nt: TGTGCCAGCAGCTTTGGCGGACTCAAAAGCTCTGGGGCCAACGTCCTGACTTTC
cdr3_aa: CASSFGGLKSSGANVLTF
j_call: TRBJ2-6
d_call: -
v_call: TRBV7-8
clone_size: -

cdr3_nt: TGTGCCAGTAACCGGGGTTTTTATGGCTACACCTTC
cdr3_aa: CASNRGFYGYTF
j_call: TRBJ1-2
d_call: -
v_call: TRBV19
clone_size: -

cdr3_nt: TGTGCCAGCAGTTACTCCTCGCCGTTAAACAGTTACTCACCCCTCCACTTT
cdr3_aa: CASSYSSPLNSYSPLHF
j_call: TRBJ1-6
d_call: -
v_call: TRBV6-2/TRBV6-3
clone_size: few

cdr3_nt: TGCGCCAGCAGCTCCGGGACAGGGGGTAGCAATCAGCCCCAGCATTTT
cdr3_aa: CASSSGTGGSNQPQHF
j_call: TRBJ1-5
d_call: TRBD1
v_call: TRBV5-1
clone_size: -

cdr3_nt: TGTGCCAGCAGCAGGACCGGGGACAGTTACAGTGGCTACACCTTC
cdr3_aa: CASSRTGDSYSGYTF
j_call: TRBJ1-2
d_call: TRBD1
v_call: TRBV13
clone_size: -

cdr3_nt: TGTGCCAGCAGCTTAGGAGGGAACTATGGCTACACCTTC
cdr3_aa: CASSLGGNYGYTF
j_call: TRBJ1-2
d_call: -
v_call: TRBV7-8
clone_size: -

cdr3_nt: TGTGCCAGTAGTATAGGGTCTTTATTCAAAAACATTCAGTACTTC
cdr3_aa: CASSIGSLFKNIQYF
j_call: TRBJ2-4
d_call: -
v_call: TRBV19
clone_size: -

cdr3_nt: TGTGCCAGCAGCGTAACCTGGTCGGGAAACACTGAAGCTTTCTTT
cdr3_aa: CASSVTWSGNTEAFF
j_call: TRBJ1-1
d_call: -
v_call: TRBV9
clone_size: -

cdr3_nt: TGTGCCAGTAGTAAACAGGGTGATCGCTGGAAACTGTTTTTT
cdr3_aa: CASSKQGDRWKLFF
j_call: TRBJ1-4
d_call: -
v_call: TRBV19
clone_size: -

cdr3_nt: TGTGCCAGTAGTATAATAGGGATCACCGGGGAGCTGTTTTTT
cdr3_aa: CASSIIGITGELFF
j_call: TRBJ2-2
d_call: -
v_call: TRBV19
clone_size: -

cdr3_nt: TGTGCCAGCAACCCTCGACAGGGAGTGAACACTGAAGCTTTCTTT
cdr3_aa: CASNPRQGVNTEAFF
j_call: TRBJ1-1
d_call: TRBD1
v_call: TRBV11-1
clone_size: -

cdr3_nt: TGTGCCAGCAGCTTAGCGGGAGGTGGGGGGGCGAACACTGAAGCTTTCTTT
cdr3_aa: CASSLAGGGGANTEAFF
j_call: TRBJ1-1
d_call: -
v_call: TRBV7-2
clone_size: -

cdr3_nt: TGTGCCAGCAGCTTAGCGGGGGTCACTGAAGCTTTCTTT
cdr3_aa: CASSLAGVTEAFF
j_call: TRBJ1-1
d_call: -
v_call: TRBV7-8
clone_size: -

cdr3_nt: TGTGCCAGCAGACCAATGGGACAGGGCAGGAATCAGCCCCAGCATTTT
cdr3_aa: CASRPMGQGRNQPQHF
j_call: TRBJ1-5
d_call: TRBD1
v_call: TRBV27
clone_size: -

cdr3_nt: TGTGCCAGCTCACAGGACAGGGACCCCACAGATACGCAGTATTTT
cdr3_aa: CASSQDRDPTDTQYF
j_call: TRBJ2-3
d_call: TRBD1
v_call: TRBV18
clone_size: -

cdr3_nt: TGTGCCAGCAGCCCGATCCAGGGTGCTAACTATGGCTACACCTTC
cdr3_aa: CASSPIQGANYGYTF
j_call: TRBJ1-2
d_call: -
v_call: TRBV3-1/TRBV3-2
clone_size: few

cdr3_nt: TGCGCCAGCAGTTGGGACGGGAACACTGAAGCTTTCTTT
cdr3_aa: CASSWDGNTEAFF
j_call: TRBJ1-1
d_call: -
v_call: TRBV10-1
clone_size: -

cdr3_nt: TGTGCCAGCAGCTTACTAGCGGGGGACGGTGAGACCCAGTACTTC
cdr3_aa: CASSLLAGDGETQYF
j_call: TRBJ2-5
d_call: TRBD2
v_call: TRBV7-9
clone_size: once

cdr3_nt: TGCGCCAGCACTCTTGATCAGATAGAGACCCAGTACTTC
cdr3_aa: CASTLDQIETQYF
j_call: TRBJ2-5
d_call: -
v_call: TRBV5-1
clone_size: -

cdr3_nt: TGCAGTGCTAGTGAGGTCACAGATACGCAGTATTTT
cdr3_aa: CSASEVTDTQYF
j_call: TRBJ2-3
d_call: -
v_call: TRBV20-1
clone_size: -

cdr3_nt: TGTGCCAGCAGTGATCGGGACAGGGTTATTGAGACCCAGTACTTC
cdr3_aa: CASSDRDRVIETQYF
j_call: TRBJ2-5
d_call: TRBD1
v_call: TRBV25-1
clone_size: -

cdr3_nt: TGTGCCAGCAGCCGTAGCGGGGGGGCACGGGATACGCAGTATTTT
cdr3_aa: CASSRSGGARDTQYF
j_call: TRBJ2-3
d_call: TRBD2
v_call: TRBV28
clone_size: -

cdr3_nt: TGTGCCAGCAGGGGAGCTGGACAGGGGGACTATGGCTACACCTTC
cdr3_aa: CASRGAGQGDYGYTF
j_call: TRBJ1-2
d_call: TRBD1
v_call: TRBV25-1
clone_size: -

cdr3_nt: TGTGCCAGCTCACCACTGGACAGGGAAGGGCCGAACACCGGGGAGCTGTTTTTT
cdr3_aa: CASSPLDREGPNTGELFF
j_call: TRBJ2-2
d_call: TRBD1
v_call: TRBV18
clone_size: -

cdr3_nt: TGCGCCAGCAGTGACAGACAGAGTAGGCAGACCCAGTACTTC
cdr3_aa: CASSDRQSRQTQYF
j_call: TRBJ2-5
d_call: -
v_call: TRBV10-1
clone_size: -

cdr3_nt: TGTGCCATCAGGGGCCAGGGAGAAGAGACCCAGTACTTC
cdr3_aa: CAIRGQGEETQYF
j_call: TRBJ2-5
d_call: -
v_call: TRBV10-3
clone_size: -

cdr3_nt: TGTGCCAGCAGCTTAATAGGGGAACAGCCCCAGCATTTT
cdr3_aa: CASSLIGEQPQHF
j_call: TRBJ1-5
d_call: -
v_call: TRBV7-9
clone_size: -

cdr3_nt: TGTGCCTGGAGTGTACGGATCTTCGAAAAACTGTTTTTT
cdr3_aa: CAWSVRIFEKLFF
j_call: TRBJ1-4
d_call: -
v_call: TRBV30
clone_size: -

cdr3_nt: TGTGCCAGTAAAAATGCGCCCGGCTTCGGTGAGCAGTTCTTC
cdr3_aa: CASKNAPGFGEQFF
j_call: TRBJ2-1
d_call: -
v_call: TRBV19
clone_size: once

cdr3_nt: TGTGCCAGCAGTTTAGCGGACAGGACGGGTGGCTACACCTTC
cdr3_aa: CASSLADRTGGYTF
j_call: TRBJ1-2
d_call: TRBD1
v_call: TRBV27
clone_size: -

cdr3_nt: TGCAGCTCGACCTGGGGGGAGACCCAGTACTTC
cdr3_aa: CSSTWGETQYF
j_call: TRBJ2-5
d_call: -
v_call: TRBV29-1
clone_size: -

cdr3_nt: TGTGCCAGCAGCTTAACGCAGGAAACTGAAGCTTTCTTT
cdr3_aa: CASSLTQETEAFF
j_call: TRBJ1-1
d_call: -
v_call: TRBV7-3
clone_size: -

cdr3_nt: TGCGCCAGCAGCTTGGACCCCGTGCGTGCTCTTGATACGCAGTATTTT
cdr3_aa: CASSLDPVRALDTQYF
j_call: TRBJ2-3
d_call: -
v_call: TRBV5-1
clone_size: -

cdr3_nt: TGTGCCAGCAGTGTAGGGACAGGGCTGGTAGAGACCCAGTACTTC
cdr3_aa: CASSVGTGLVETQYF
j_call: TRBJ2-5
d_call: TRBD1
v_call: TRBV2
clone_size: -

cdr3_nt: TGCGCCAGCAGTGAGGGTGGCAGGGGGCGAACTGAAGCTTTCTTT
cdr3_aa: CASSEGGRGRTEAFF
j_call: TRBJ1-1
d_call: TRBD1
v_call: TRBV10-1
clone_size: -

cdr3_nt: TGTGCCAGCAGCCAAGATTGGATGAACACTGAAGCTTTCTTT
cdr3_aa: CASSQDWMNTEAFF
j_call: TRBJ1-1
d_call: -
v_call: TRBV3-1/TRBV3-2
clone_size: -

cdr3_nt: TGCGCCAGCAGTGAGACGAGGGGTCTTGGCTATGGCTACACCTTC
cdr3_aa: CASSETRGLGYGYTF
j_call: TRBJ1-2
d_call: -
v_call: TRBV10-2
clone_size: -

cdr3_nt: TGTGCCACCAACAGGATCTATAGCAATCAGCCCCAGCATTTT
cdr3_aa: CATNRIYSNQPQHF
j_call: TRBJ1-5
d_call: -
v_call: TRBV19
clone_size: -

cdr3_nt: TGTGCCAGCTCACCTTTGGTGGCCCCCGGAGAGACCCAGTACTTC
cdr3_aa: CASSPLVAPGETQYF
j_call: TRBJ2-5
d_call: -
v_call: TRBV18
clone_size: -

cdr3_nt: TGTGCCAGCTCACCAGGGGGTGGAACAGATACGCAGTATTTT
cdr3_aa: CASSPGGGTDTQYF
j_call: TRBJ2-3
d_call: -
v_call: TRBV18
clone_size: -

cdr3_nt: TGTGCCAGCAGCTTAGGTCCGGGGGCGAACACCGGGGAGCTGTTTTTT
cdr3_aa: CASSLGPGANTGELFF
j_call: TRBJ2-2
d_call: -
v_call: TRBV7-2
clone_size: -

cdr3_nt: TGTGCCAGCTCACCACAGGGTTTGACTGAAGCTTTCTTT
cdr3_aa: CASSPQGLTEAFF
j_call: TRBJ1-1
d_call: -
v_call: TRBV18
clone_size: -

cdr3_nt: TGTGCCAGCAGTTACCACATTAGCTACACCTTC
cdr3_aa: CASSYHISYTF
j_call: TRBJ1-2
d_call: -
v_call: TRBV6-2/TRBV6-3
clone_size: -

cdr3_nt: TGCGCCAGCAGCCAACCAGCTACGGGCAATCAGCCCCAGCATTTT
cdr3_aa: CASSQPATGNQPQHF
j_call: TRBJ1-5
d_call: -
v_call: TRBV4-1
clone_size: -

cdr3_nt: TGTGCCAGCAGCCCCGGGCCGGGGGAGACCCAGTACTTC
cdr3_aa: CASSPGPGETQYF
j_call: TRBJ2-5
d_call: -
v_call: TRBV5-4
clone_size: -

cdr3_nt: TGTGCCAGCAGCCAACTACCAGGCGGCACAGATACGCAGTATTTT
cdr3_aa: CASSQLPGGTDTQYF
j_call: TRBJ2-3
d_call: -
v_call: TRBV3-1/TRBV3-2
clone_size: -

cdr3_nt: TGTGCCAGCAGCTTAACCCTAGAGACCCAGTACTTC
cdr3_aa: CASSLTLETQYF
j_call: TRBJ2-5
d_call: -
v_call: TRBV7-2
clone_size: -

cdr3_nt: TGTGCCTGGAGGCTCGGGGGGCCAGCTAATTCACCCCTCCACTTT
cdr3_aa: CAWRLGGPANSPLHF
j_call: TRBJ1-6
d_call: -
v_call: TRBV30
clone_size: few

cdr3_nt: TGTGCCAGCAGCTCCGGCCTTAATGAAAAACTGTTTTTT
cdr3_aa: CASSSGLNEKLFF
j_call: TRBJ1-4
d_call: -
v_call: TRBV7-7
clone_size: -

cdr3_nt: TGCGCCAGCAGCCTGGGGCCTAGCGGGGGACAAGAGACCCAGTACTTC
cdr3_aa: CASSLGPSGGQETQYF
j_call: TRBJ2-5
d_call: TRBD2
v_call: TRBV5-1
clone_size: -

cdr3_nt: TGTGCCAGCAGCCTGATTACGGGCCGCTCAACTAATGAAAAACTGTTTTTT
cdr3_aa: CASSLITGRSTNEKLFF
j_call: TRBJ1-4
d_call: -
v_call: TRBV5-4
clone_size: -

cdr3_nt: TGTGCCAGCAGTCCCTACTTAGCGGGGGCCCCAAGCTCCTACAATGAGCAGTTCTTC
cdr3_aa: CASSPYLAGAPSSYNEQFF
j_call: TRBJ2-1
d_call: TRBD2
v_call: TRBV5-4
clone_size: -

cdr3_nt: TGCGCCAGCAGCCAAGGAATACAGGGGTCCTACAATGAGCAGTTCTTC
cdr3_aa: CASSQGIQGSYNEQFF
j_call: TRBJ2-1
d_call: TRBD1
v_call: TRBV4-1
clone_size: -

cdr3_nt: TGTGCCAGCAGGGGAGGAGGGGGCTTTGGCTACACCTTC
cdr3_aa: CASRGGGGFGYTF
j_call: TRBJ1-2
d_call: TRBD1
v_call: TRBV6-4
clone_size: -